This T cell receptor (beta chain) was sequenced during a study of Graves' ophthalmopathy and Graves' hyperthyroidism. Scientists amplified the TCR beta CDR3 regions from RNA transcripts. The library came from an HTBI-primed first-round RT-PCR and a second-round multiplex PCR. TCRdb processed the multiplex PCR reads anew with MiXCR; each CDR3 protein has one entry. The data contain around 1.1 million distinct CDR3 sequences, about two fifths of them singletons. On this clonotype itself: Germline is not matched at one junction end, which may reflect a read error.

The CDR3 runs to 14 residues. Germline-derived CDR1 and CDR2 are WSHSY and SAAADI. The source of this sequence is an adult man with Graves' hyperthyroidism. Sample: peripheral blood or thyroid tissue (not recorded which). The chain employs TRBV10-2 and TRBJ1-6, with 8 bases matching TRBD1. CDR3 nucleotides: TGTGCCAGCAGCGCTGGGACAGGTTATCCACCCCTCCACTTT. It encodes CASSAGTGYPPLHF.